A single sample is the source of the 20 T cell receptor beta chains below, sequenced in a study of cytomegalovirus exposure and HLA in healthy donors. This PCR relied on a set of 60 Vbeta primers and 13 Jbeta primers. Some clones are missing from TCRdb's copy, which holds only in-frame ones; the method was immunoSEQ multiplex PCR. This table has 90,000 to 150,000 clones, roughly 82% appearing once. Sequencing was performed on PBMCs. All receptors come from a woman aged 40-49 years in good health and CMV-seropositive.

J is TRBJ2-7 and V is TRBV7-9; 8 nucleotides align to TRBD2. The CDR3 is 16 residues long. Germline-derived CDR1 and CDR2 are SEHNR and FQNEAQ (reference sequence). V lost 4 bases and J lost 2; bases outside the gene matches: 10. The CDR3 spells CASSSPGLESPYEQYF. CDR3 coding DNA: TGTGCCAGCAGCTCTCCGGGACTAGAGAGCCCCTACGAGCAGTACTTC.

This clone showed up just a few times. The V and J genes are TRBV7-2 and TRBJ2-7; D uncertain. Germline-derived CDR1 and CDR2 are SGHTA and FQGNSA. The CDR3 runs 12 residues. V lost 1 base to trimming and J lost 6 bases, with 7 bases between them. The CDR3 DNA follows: TGTGCCAGCAGCTTAGGGCCGGGCGAGCAGTACTTC. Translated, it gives CASSLGPGEQYF.

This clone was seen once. CDR3 loop: CASGGAGRVYNEQFF. The CDR3 bases are TGTGCCAGCGGAGGAGCGGGACGGGTCTACAATGAGCAGTTCTTC. This chain connects TRBV7-9 to TRBJ2-1, with TRBD2 matching over 7 bases. Germline loops: CDR1 SEHNR, CDR2 FQNEAQ (reference sequence). The J segment lost 3 bases and the V segment lost 8 bases, leaving 10 bases of the junction unmatched. The length of the CDR3 is 15 residues.

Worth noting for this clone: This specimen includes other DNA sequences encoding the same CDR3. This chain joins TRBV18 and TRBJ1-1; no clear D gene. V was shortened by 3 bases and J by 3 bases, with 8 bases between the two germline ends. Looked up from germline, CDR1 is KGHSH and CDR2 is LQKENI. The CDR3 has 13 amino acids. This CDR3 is CASSPSRDTEAFF. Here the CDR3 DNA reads TGTGCCAGCTCACCCTCCCGGGACACTGAAGCTTTCTTT.

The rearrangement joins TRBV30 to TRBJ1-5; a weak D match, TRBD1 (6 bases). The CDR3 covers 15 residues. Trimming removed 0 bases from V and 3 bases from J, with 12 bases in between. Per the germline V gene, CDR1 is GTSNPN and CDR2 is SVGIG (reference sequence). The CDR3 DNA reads TGTGCCTGGAGTGTTGGGACACCTTTCAATCAGCCCCAGCATTTT. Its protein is CAWSVGTPFNQPQHF.

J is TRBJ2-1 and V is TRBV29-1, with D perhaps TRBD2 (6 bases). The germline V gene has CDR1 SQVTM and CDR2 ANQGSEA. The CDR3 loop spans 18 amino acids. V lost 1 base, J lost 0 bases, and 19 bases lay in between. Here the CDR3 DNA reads TGCAGCGTTGAAGGGGGGACTCCCCGGTTGGGCTCCTACAATGAGCAGTTCTTC. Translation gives CSVEGGTPRLGSYNEQFF.

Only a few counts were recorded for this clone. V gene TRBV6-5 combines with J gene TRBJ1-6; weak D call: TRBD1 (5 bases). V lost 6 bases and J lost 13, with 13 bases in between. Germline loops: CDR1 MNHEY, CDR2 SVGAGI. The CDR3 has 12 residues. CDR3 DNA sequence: TGTGCCAGCAGGGACGGGGGAGTCCCCCTCCACTTT. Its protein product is CASRDGGVPLHF.

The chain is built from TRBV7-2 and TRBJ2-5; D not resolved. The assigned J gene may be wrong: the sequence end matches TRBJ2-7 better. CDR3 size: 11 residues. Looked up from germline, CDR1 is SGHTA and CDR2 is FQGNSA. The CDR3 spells CASSFSYEQYF. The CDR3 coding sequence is TGTGCCAGCAGCTTTAGCTACGAGCAGTACTTC.

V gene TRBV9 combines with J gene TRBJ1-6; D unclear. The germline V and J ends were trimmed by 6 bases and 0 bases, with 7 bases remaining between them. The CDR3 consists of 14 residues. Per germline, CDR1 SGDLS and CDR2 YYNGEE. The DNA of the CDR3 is TGTGCCAGCAATCCTAGCTCCTATAATTCACCCCTCCACTTT. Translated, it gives CASNPSSYNSPLHF. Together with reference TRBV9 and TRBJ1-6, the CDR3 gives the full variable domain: DSGVTQTPKHLITATGQRVTLRCSPRSGDLSVYWYQQSLDQGLQFLIQYYNGEERAKGNILERFSAQQFPDLHSELNLSSLELGDSALYFCASNPSSYNSPLHFGNGTRLTVT.

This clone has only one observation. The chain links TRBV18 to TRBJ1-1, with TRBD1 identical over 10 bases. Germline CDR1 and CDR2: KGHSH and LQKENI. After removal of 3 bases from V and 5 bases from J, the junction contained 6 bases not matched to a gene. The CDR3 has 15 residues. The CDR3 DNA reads TGTGCCAGCTCACCCCCCGGACAGGGGGGGACTGAAGCTTTCTTT. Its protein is CASSPPGQGGTEAFF.

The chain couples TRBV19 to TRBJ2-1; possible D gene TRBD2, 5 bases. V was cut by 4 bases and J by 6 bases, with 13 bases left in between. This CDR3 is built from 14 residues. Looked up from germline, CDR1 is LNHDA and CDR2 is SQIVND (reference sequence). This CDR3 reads CASSNRGLSNEQFF. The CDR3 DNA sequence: TGTGCCAGTAGTAATCGAGGGTTGAGCAATGAGCAGTTCTTC.

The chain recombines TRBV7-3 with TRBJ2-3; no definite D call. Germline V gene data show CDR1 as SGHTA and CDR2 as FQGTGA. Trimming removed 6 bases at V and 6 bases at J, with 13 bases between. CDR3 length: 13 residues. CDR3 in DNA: TGTGCCAGCAGTCACCTACTTACGGATACGCAGTATTTT. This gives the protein CASSHLLTDTQYF.

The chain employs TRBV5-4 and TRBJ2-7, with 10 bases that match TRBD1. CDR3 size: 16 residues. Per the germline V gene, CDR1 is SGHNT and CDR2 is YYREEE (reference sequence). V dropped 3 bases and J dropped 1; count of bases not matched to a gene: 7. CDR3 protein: CASSSSGTGVSYEQYF. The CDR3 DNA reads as TGTGCCAGCAGCTCCTCCGGGACAGGGGTTTCCTACGAGCAGTACTTC.

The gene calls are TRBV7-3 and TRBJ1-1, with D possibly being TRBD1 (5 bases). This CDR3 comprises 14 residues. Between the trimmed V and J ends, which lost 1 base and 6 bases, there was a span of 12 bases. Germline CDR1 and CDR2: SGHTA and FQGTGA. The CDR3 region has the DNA TGTGCCAGCAGCTTAAGGGGCTCCCCCCCTGAAGCTTTCTTT. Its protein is CASSLRGSPPEAFF.

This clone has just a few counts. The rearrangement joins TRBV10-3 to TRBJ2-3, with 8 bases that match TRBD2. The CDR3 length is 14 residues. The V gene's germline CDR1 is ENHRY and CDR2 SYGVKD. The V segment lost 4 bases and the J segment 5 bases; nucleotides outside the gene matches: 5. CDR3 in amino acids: CAISARGAVDTQYF. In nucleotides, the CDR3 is TGTGCCATCAGTGCGCGGGGGGCAGTAGATACGCAGTATTTT.

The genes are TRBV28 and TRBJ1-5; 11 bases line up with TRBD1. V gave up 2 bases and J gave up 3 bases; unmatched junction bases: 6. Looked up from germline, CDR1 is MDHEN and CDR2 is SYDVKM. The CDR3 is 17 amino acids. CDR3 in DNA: TGTGCCAGCAGTTTAGTAGGGGGACAGGGGGACAATCAGCCCCAGCATTTT. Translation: CASSLVGGQGDNQPQHF. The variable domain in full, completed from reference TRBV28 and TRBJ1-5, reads DVKVTQSSRYLVKRTGEKVFLECVQDMDHENMFWYRQDPGLGLRLIYFSYDVKMKEKGDIPEGYSVSREKKERFSLILESASTNQTSMYLCASSLVGGQGDNQPQHFGDGTRLSIL.

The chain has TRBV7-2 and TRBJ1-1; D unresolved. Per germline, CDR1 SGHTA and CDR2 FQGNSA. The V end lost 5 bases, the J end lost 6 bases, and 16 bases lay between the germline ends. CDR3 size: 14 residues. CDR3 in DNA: TGTGCCAGCAGCCCCTTCTCCGCCCCGGCTGAAGCTTTCTTT. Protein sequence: CASSPFSAPAEAFF. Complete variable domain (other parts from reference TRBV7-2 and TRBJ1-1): GAGVSQSPSNKVTEKGKDVELRCDPISGHTALYWYRQSLGQGLEFLIYFQGNSAPDKSGLPSDRFSAERTGGSVSTLTIQRTQQEDSAVYLCASSPFSAPAEAFFGQGTRLTVV.

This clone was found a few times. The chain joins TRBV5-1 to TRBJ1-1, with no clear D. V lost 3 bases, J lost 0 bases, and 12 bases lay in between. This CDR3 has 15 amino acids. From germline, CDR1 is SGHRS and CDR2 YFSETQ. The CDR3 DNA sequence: TGCGCCAGCAGCTGGCTACAGAGCATGAACACTGAAGCTTTCTTT. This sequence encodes CASSWLQSMNTEAFF.

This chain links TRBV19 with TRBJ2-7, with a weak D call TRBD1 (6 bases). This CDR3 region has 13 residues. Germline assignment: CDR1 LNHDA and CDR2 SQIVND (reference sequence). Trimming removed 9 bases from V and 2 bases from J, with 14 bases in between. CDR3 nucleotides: TGTGCCAGCAACCAGGGGACCCCCTACGAGCAGTACTTC. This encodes CASNQGTPYEQYF.

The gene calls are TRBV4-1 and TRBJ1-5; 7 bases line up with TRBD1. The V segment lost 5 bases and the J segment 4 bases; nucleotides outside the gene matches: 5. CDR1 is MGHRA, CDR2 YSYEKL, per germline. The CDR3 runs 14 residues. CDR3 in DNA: TGCGCCAGCAGCTCCGGGACAGAGAATCAGCCCCAGCATTTT. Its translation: CASSSGTENQPQHF.